This TCR beta chain was identified in a study of technical replicates of blood from a handful of donors. The CDR3 spans 13 residues. From germline, CDR1 is SEHNR and CDR2 FQNEAQ (reference sequence). V dropped 3 bases and J dropped 3 bases, with 6 bases sitting between them. The repertoire was sequenced with immunoSEQ multiplex PCR; TCRdb's copy has only in-frame clones and lacks some. The table shows around 80,000 clones, with roughly nine tenths occurring only once. This clonotype originated in a human donor in good health. Source material: T cells isolated from PBMCs. This chain connects TRBV7-9 to TRBJ1-3; D unresolved. The CDR3 is CASSFSLGNTIYF. As DNA, the CDR3 is TGTGCCAGCAGCTTTAGCCTTGGAAACACCATATATTTT.